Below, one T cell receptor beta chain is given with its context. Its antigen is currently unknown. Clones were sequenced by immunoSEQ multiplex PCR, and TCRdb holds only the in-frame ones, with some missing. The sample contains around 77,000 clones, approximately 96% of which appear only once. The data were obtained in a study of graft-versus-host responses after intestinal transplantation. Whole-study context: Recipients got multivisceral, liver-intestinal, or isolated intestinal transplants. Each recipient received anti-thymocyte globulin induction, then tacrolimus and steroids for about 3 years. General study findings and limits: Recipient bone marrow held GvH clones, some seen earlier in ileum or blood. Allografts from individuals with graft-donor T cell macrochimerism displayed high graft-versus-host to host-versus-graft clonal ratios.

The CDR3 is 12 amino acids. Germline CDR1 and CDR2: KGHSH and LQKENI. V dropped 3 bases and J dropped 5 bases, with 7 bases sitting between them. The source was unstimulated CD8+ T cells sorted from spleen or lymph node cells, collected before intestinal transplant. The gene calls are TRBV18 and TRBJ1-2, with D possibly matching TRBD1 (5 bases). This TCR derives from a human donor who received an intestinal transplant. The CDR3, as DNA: TGTGCCAGCTCACCGCGGGGGTATGGCTACACCTTC. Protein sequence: CASSPRGYGYTF. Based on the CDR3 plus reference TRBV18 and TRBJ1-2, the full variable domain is NAGVMQNPRHLVRRRGQEARLRCSPMKGHSHVYWYRQLPEEGLKFMVYLQKENIIDESGMPKERFSAEFPKEGPSILRIQQVVRGDSAAYFCASSPRGYGYTFGSGTRLTVV.